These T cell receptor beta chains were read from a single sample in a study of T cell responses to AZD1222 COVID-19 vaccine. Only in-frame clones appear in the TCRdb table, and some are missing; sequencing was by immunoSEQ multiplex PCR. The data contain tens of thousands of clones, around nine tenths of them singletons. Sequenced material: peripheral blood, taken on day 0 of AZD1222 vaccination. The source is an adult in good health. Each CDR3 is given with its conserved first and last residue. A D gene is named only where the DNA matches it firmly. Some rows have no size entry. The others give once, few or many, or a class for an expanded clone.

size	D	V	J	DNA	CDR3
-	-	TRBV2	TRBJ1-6	TGTGCCAGCATCGGGAACGGGTTTCCAACCCTCCACTTT	CASIGNGFPTLHF
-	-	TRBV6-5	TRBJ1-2	TGTGCCAGCAGCTCGGCCCTTGCTAGGTATGGCTACACCTTC	CASSSALARYGYTF
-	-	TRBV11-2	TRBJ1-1	TGTGCCAGCAGCTCCAGGGGCTCGAGGGACACTGAAGCTTTCTTT	CASSSRGSRDTEAFF
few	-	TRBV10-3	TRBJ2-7	TGTGCCTTCGGCGGGACAGAGTACGAGCAGTACTTC	CAFGGTEYEQYF
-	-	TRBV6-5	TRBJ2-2	TGTGCCAGCAGTTACCTCCACAAGGCAAAAGGGGAGCTGTTTTTT	CASSYLHKAKGELFF
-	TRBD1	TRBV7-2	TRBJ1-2	TGTGCCAGCAGCTTAGTGGCAGGGGGCGGCTATGGCTACACCTTC	CASSLVAGGGYGYTF
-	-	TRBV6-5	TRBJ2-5	TGTGCCAGCAGAACCTCCGGAGAGACCCAGTACTTC	CASRTSGETQYF
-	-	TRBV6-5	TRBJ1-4	TGTGCCAGCAGTTACTCACGGACCCTAGGGGAAAAACTGTTTTTT	CASSYSRTLGEKLFF
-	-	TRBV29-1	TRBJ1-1	TGCAGCGTTCAAAACGGGCCTGAAGCTTTCTTT	CSVQNGPEAFF
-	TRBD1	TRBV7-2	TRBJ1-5	TGTGCCAGCAGCTTAGGGCAGGGGGAGGCCTCCAATCAGCCCCAGCATTTT	CASSLGQGEASNQPQHF
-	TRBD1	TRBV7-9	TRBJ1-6	TGTGCCAGCAGACCGGACAGGGCCGAACCCCTCCACTTT	CASRPDRAEPLHF
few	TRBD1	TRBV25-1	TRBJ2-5	TGTGCCAGCAGTAGACAGGGGATTCAAGAGACCCAGTACTTC	CASSRQGIQETQYF
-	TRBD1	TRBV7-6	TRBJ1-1	TGTGCCAGCAGCTTACAGGGGGCGGGAAACACTGAAGCTTTCTTT	CASSLQGAGNTEAFF
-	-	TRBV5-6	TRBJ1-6	TGTGCCCGCAGCTCGCGGAATTCACCCCTCCACTTT	CARSSRNSPLHF
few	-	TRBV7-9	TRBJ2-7	TGTGCCAGCAGCTTTGGTACCAGCAACGAGCAGTACTTC	CASSFGTSNEQYF
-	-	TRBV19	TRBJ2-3	TGTGCCAGTAGTCCGCCGGCCGGGGATACGCAGTATTTT	CASSPPAGDTQYF
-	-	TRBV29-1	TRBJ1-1	TGCAGCGTTGAGCAGGGGACGATGAACACTGAAGCTTTCTTT	CSVEQGTMNTEAFF
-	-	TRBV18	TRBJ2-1	TGTGCCAGCTCACCACCAAACAATGAGCAGTTCTTC	CASSPPNNEQFF
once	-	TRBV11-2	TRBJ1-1	TGTGCCAGCAGCTCTCAAGAAAACACTGAAGCTTTCTTT	CASSSQENTEAFF
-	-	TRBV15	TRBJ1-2	TGTGCCACCAGCAGGGGAATAGGGAATTTCGGCTACACCTTC	CATSRGIGNFGYTF
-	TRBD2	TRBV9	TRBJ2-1	TGTGCCAGCAGCGTAGGTCGCGGGGGGTACAATGAGCAGTTCTTC	CASSVGRGGYNEQFF
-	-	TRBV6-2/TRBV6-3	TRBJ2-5	TGTGCCAGCAGTCCCATCGGGGAGACCCAGTACTTC	CASSPIGETQYF
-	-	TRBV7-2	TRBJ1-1	TGTGCCAGCAGCTTGGCAGGCGGCTCGAACACTGAAGCTTTCTTT	CASSLAGGSNTEAFF
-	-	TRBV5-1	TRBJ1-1	TGCGCCAGCAGCTTGGGAATGAACACTGAAGCTTTCTTT	CASSLGMNTEAFF
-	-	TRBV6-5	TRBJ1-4	TGTGCCAGCAGTTCAGGGCGGACTAATGAAAAACTGTTTTTT	CASSSGRTNEKLFF
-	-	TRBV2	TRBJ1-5	TGTGCCAGCAGTGAAATGGGGCAGGTCAATCAGCCCCAGCATTTT	CASSEMGQVNQPQHF
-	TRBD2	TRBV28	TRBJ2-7	TGTGCCAGCAGTTCCCCCACTAGCGGGACGGGGTACGAGCAGTACTTC	CASSSPTSGTGYEQYF
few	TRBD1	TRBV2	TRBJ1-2	TGTGCCAGCAGTGAGGGACAGGTCTATGGCTACACCTTC	CASSEGQVYGYTF
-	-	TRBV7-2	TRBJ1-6	TGTGCCAGCCGGGGAAGAGAGGGTTCACCCCTCCACTTT	CASRGREGSPLHF
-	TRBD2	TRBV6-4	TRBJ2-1	TGTGCCAGCAGTGCCGGGACTAGCGGCAATGAGCAGTTCTTC	CASSAGTSGNEQFF
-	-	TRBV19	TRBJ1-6	TGTGCCAGTAGTTACACTCGGGTGCGACAGGACCTCCGGGGCTCCTATAATTCACCCCTCCACTTT	CASSYTRVRQDLRGSYNSPLHF
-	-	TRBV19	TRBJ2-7	TGTGCCAGTAGTCCCCTAGGGTATAAGGAGCAGTACTTC	CASSPLGYKEQYF
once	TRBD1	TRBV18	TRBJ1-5	TGTGCCAGCTCACCAGGACAGGGGGGTCTTCAGCCCCAGCATTTT	CASSPGQGGLQPQHF
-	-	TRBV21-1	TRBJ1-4	TGTGCCAGCAGCAAAGCCTGGGGGGCGGAAAAACTGTTTTTT	CASSKAWGAEKLFF
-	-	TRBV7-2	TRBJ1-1	TGTGCCAGCAGCCCGGGCAGGGCGAGCACTGAAGCTTTCTTT	CASSPGRASTEAFF
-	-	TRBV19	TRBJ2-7	TGTGCCAGTAGTATAGATAGGGGCGAGCAGTACTTC	CASSIDRGEQYF
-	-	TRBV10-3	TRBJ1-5	TGTGCCATCAGTGATAGGAACCAGCCCCAGCATTTT	CAISDRNQPQHF
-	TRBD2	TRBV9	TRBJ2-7	TGTGCCAGCAGCGTTACTAGCGGTCCTTACGAGCAGTACTTC	CASSVTSGPYEQYF
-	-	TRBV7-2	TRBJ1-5	TGTGCCAGCAGCTTAGGGGGGGCGAGTCGTCAGCCCCAGCATTTT	CASSLGGASRQPQHF
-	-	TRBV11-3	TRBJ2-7	TGTGCCAGCCTACTAACGGGAACCTCACCTTACGAGCAGTACTTC	CASLLTGTSPYEQYF
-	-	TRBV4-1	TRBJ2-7	TGCGCCAGCAGCCTTGGAGGGGGCGTGGACGAGCAGTACTTC	CASSLGGGVDEQYF
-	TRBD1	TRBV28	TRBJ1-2	TGTGCCAGCAGTTTAGGGACAGGGGACGGCTACACCTTC	CASSLGTGDGYTF
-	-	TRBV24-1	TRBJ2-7	TGTGCCACCAGTGACCCATCGAGGGCCGAGCAGTACTTC	CATSDPSRAEQYF
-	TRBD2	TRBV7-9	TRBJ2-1	TGTGCCAGTGTAGCGGGAGGCTCCTACAATGAGCAGTTCTTC	CASVAGGSYNEQFF
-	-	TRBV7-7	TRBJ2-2	TGTGCCAGCAGCTTTGCTACGAACACCGGGGAGCTGTTTTTT	CASSFATNTGELFF
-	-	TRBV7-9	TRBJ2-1	TGTGCCAGCCAGTTCGGCGGATCCTACAATGAGCAGTTCTTC	CASQFGGSYNEQFF
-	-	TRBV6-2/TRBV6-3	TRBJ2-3	TGTGCCAGCAGTCTGCACGCCACAGATACGCAGTATTTT	CASSLHATDTQYF
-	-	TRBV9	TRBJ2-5	TGTGCCAGCAGCGCGGGCACAGTTACCAAAGAGACCCAGTACTTC	CASSAGTVTKETQYF
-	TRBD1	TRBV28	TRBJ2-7	TGTGCCAGCAGTTTGGGACAGCCCTACGAGCAGTACTTC	CASSLGQPYEQYF
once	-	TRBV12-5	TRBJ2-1	TGTGCTAGTGGTTTGGTTATAGGGTACAATGAGCAGTTCTTC	CASGLVIGYNEQFF
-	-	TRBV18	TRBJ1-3	TGTGCCAGCTCACCACTTCCAGACTCTGGAAACACCATATATTTT	CASSPLPDSGNTIYF
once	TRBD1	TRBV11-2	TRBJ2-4	TGTGCCAGCAGCGACCTGGGGAGAGGGGGCCTTGGTAACATTCAGTACTTC	CASSDLGRGGLGNIQYF
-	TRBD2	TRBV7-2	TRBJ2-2	TGTGCCAGCAGCGAGGGAGGGGCCTCGGATTATTACACCGGGGAGCTGTTTTTT	CASSEGGASDYYTGELFF
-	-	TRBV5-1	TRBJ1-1	TGCGCCAGCAGCTTGGATGGGTTTAGGAACACTGAAGCTTTCTTT	CASSLDGFRNTEAFF